This TCR beta chain appears in the sequencing data of a study of blood T cell repertoires in COVID-19. V shed 6 bases, J shed 6 bases, and the junction held 9 bases outside the gene matches. Germline-derived CDR1 and CDR2 are LGHDT and YNNKEL (reference sequence). The CDR3 is 15 residues long. Produced via immunoSEQ multiplex PCR; TCRdb's table is partial and in-frame only. The sample carries 130,000 to 150,000 clones, roughly 84% recorded once. The sample consisted of peripheral blood. The chain combines TRBV3-1 (or the pseudogene TRBV3-2) with TRBJ2-1; 9 positions match TRBD2. The clonotype comes from a human donor in a cohort sampled during active COVID-19. This CDR3 reads CASRTVRGGGNEQFF. CDR3 coding DNA: TGTGCCAGCAGGACCGTGCGGGGGGGTGGCAATGAGCAGTTCTTC.